The clone carrying this TCR beta chain was counted at least ten times. Its antigen is still unknown. Clones were sequenced by immunoSEQ multiplex PCR, and TCRdb holds only the in-frame ones, with some missing. The counts give roughly 43,000 clones, none of them seen only once; about 0.67% is held by the top ten. The sample is drawn from a study of T cell clonality in common variable immunodeficiency. Points from the study as a whole: Fewer TCRbeta clones were shared among CVID subjects than controls. CVID subjects showed higher TCRbeta clonality than healthy controls.

Blood samples were heparinized, 5 to 8 ml per donor. This sequence was found in a person aged 18-69 years in good health. The sample was peripheral blood mononuclear cells.

CDR3 residues: CSARDLGTGPTYEQYF. CDR3 DNA (partial): TGCAGTGCTAGAGATCTGGGGACAGGGCCGACCTACGAG. The V call is TRBV20-1, the J call TRBJ2-7; 9 nucleotides agree with TRBD1. From the germline J gene comes the end of the CDR3, since the read stops 3 residues before it. Trimming cost V 0 bases and J 2 bases; bases outside gene matches: 8. From germline, CDR1 is DFQATT and CDR2 SNEGSKA (reference sequence). The CDR3 consists of 16 residues.